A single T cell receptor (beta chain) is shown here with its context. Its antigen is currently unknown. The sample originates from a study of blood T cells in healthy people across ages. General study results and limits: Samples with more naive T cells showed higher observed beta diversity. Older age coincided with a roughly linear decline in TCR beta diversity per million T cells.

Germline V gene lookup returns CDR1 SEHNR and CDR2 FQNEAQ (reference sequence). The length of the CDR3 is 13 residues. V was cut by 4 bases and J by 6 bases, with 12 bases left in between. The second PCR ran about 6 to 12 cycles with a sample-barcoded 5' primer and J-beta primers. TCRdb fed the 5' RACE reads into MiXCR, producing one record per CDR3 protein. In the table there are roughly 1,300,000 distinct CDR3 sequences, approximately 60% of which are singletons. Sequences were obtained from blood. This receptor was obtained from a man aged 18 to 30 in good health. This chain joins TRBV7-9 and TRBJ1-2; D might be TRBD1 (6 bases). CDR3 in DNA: TGTGCCAGCAGCTACGCAGGGGCGGATGGCTACACCTTC. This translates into CASSYAGADGYTF.